These 16 T cell receptor beta chains originate from one sample sequenced in a study of blood T cell repertoires in COVID-19. The method was immunoSEQ multiplex PCR; TCRdb's version includes in-frame clones alone and lacks a portion of them. The sample lists hundreds of thousands of clones, 88% occurring once. Sequenced: peripheral blood. Every receptor here comes from a human donor in a cohort sampled during active COVID-19.

The V gene is TRBV11-2, the J gene TRBJ2-1, with D possibly being TRBD2 (6 bases). The CDR3 has 16 amino acids. The ends were cut back, 1 base at V and 10 bases at J, with 20 bases in the middle. Germline CDR1 reads SGHAT; CDR2 reads FQNNGV. CDR3 sequence: CASSLVGGVIMGEQFF. The DNA for the CDR3 is TGTGCCAGCAGCTTAGTCGGCGGGGTAATCATGGGAGAGCAGTTCTTC.

The chain recombines TRBV7-8 with TRBJ2-7; 10 bases fit TRBD1. The V gene end was trimmed by 5 bases and the J gene end by 5 bases; junction bases not matched to a gene: 6. Germline CDR1 reads SGHVS; CDR2 reads FQNEAQ. The CDR3 covers 14 residues. The CDR3 region has the DNA TGTGCCAGCAGCGACGGGACAGGGGTCCACGAGCAGTACTTC. Its protein product is CASSDGTGVHEQYF.

The V and J genes are TRBV25-1 and TRBJ1-1, with no clear D. The CDR3 length is 14 residues. From germline, CDR1 is MGHDK and CDR2 SYGVNS. Between the trimmed V and J ends, which lost 3 bases and 4 bases, there was a span of 12 bases. CDR3 amino acids: CASSEGGWGTEAFF. CDR3 bases: TGTGCCAGCAGTGAGGGAGGGTGGGGCACTGAAGCTTTCTTT. The full variable domain, with the rest looked up from reference TRBV25-1 and TRBJ1-1, is EADIYQTPRYLVIGTGKKITLECSQTMGHDKMYWYQQDPGMELHLIHYSYGVNSTEKGDLSSESTVSRIRTEHFPLTLESARPSHTSQYLCASSEGGWGTEAFFGQGTRLTVV.

The V gene is TRBV5-6, the J gene TRBJ1-1; 10 bases match TRBD1. This CDR3 spans 19 amino acids. CDR1 is SGHDT, CDR2 YYEEEE, per germline. The V and J ends lost 1 base and 0 bases, in that order; junction bases with no gene match: 12. Here the CDR3 reads CASSLYALRDRGVNTEAFF. The DNA of the CDR3 is TGTGCCAGCAGCTTGTATGCCCTCCGGGACAGGGGAGTGAACACTGAAGCTTTCTTT.

This chain connects TRBV28 to TRBJ1-2, with 10 bases lining up with TRBD1. The CDR3 is 13 residues long. CDR1 is MDHEN and CDR2 is SYDVKM in the germline V gene. After removal of 5 bases from V and 4 bases from J, the junction contained 1 base not matched to a gene. The CDR3: CASSGDRGYGYTF. CDR3 nucleotides: TGTGCCAGCAGTGGGGACAGGGGCTATGGCTACACCTTC.

The genes are TRBV5-6 and TRBJ2-7; unclear D gene. Trimming took 4 bases from V and 2 from J, leaving 16 bases between them. The germline gives CDR1 SGHDT, CDR2 YYEEEE. The CDR3 is 15 amino acids. In nucleotides, the CDR3 is TGTGCCAGCAGCCGACTCGACTCCTACACCTACGAGCAGTACTTC. Translating gives CASSRLDSYTYEQYF.

Only a few counts were recorded for this clone. J is TRBJ1-1 and V is TRBV7-2, with D uncertain. V shed 1 base and J shed 1 base, with 4 bases lying between them. The CDR3 contains 13 residues. In germline, CDR1 is SGHTA, CDR2 FQGNSA. CDR3 amino acids: CASSLGANTEAFF. CDR3 coding DNA: TGTGCCAGCAGCTTAGGGGCGAACACTGAAGCTTTCTTT.

The chain employs TRBV19 and TRBJ1-5, with a weak D call TRBD1 (5 bases). This CDR3 has 12 amino acids. V lost 8 bases to trimming and J lost 2 bases, with 7 bases between them. The germline CDR1 and CDR2 sequences are LNHDA and SQIVND (reference sequence). The CDR3 spells CASLGGNQPQHF. The CDR3, as DNA: TGTGCCAGTCTAGGGGGCAATCAGCCCCAGCATTTT. The full variable domain, rest sourced from reference TRBV19 and TRBJ1-5, is DGGITQSPKYLFRKEGQNVTLSCEQNLNHDAMYWYRQDPGQGLRLIYYSQIVNDFQKGDIAEGYSVSREKKESFPLTVTSAQKNPTAFYLCASLGGNQPQHFGDGTRLSIL.

The chain is built from TRBV9 and TRBJ2-7; 9 bases are shared with TRBD1. The J segment lost 1 base and the V segment lost 0 bases, leaving 2 bases of the junction unmatched. This CDR3 spans 15 amino acids. From germline, CDR1 is SGDLS and CDR2 YYNGEE. The CDR3 region has the DNA TGTGCCAGCAGCGTAGAGGGACAGGGTTCCTACGAGCAGTACTTC. Amino acids: CASSVEGQGSYEQYF.

The chain links TRBV19 to TRBJ2-6; D ambiguous. The germline V and J ends were trimmed by 3 bases and 3 bases, with 6 bases remaining between them. Germline lookup yields CDR1 LNHDA and CDR2 SQIVND (reference sequence). The CDR3 is made up of 14 amino acids. In nucleotides, the CDR3 is TGTGCCAGTAGTATCAGTCTTGGGGCCAACGTCCTGACTTTC. Its protein is CASSISLGANVLTF.

The chain couples TRBV4-3 to TRBJ1-1; TRBD1 is a possible D gene (6 bases). Germline V gene data show CDR1 as LGHNA and CDR2 as YSLEER. The V and J ends lost 2 bases and 0 bases respectively, with 10 bases between them. This CDR3 has 15 amino acids. The CDR3 here is CASSQKGHMNTEAFF. CDR3 bases: TGCGCCAGCAGCCAAAAGGGACACATGAACACTGAAGCTTTCTTT.

The rearrangement uses TRBV14 and TRBJ1-1, with unresolved D. The CDR3 runs to 11 residues. The germline V gene encodes CDR1 SGHDN and CDR2 FVKESK. V dropped 8 bases and J dropped 11 bases, with 15 bases sitting between them. CDR3 coding DNA: TGTGCCAGCGGTGGAGTACGAGAGGCTTTCTTT. Residues: CASGGVREAFF.

This clone has only one observation. The chain employs TRBV9 and TRBJ2-7; 11 bases fit TRBD2. The ends lost 2 bases at V and 2 bases at J; junction bases unmatched: 3. CDR1 is SGDLS, CDR2 YYNGEE, per germline. The CDR3 contains 15 residues. As DNA, the CDR3 is TGTGCCAGCAGCGTGGGACTAGCGGACCCCTACGAGCAGTACTTC. Translation: CASSVGLADPYEQYF.

This chain joins TRBV18 and TRBJ2-5; 7 nucleotides match TRBD2. CDR1 is KGHSH and CDR2 is LQKENI in the germline V gene. The CDR3 runs to 15 residues. V lost 1 base to trimming and J lost 4 bases; unmatched junction nucleotides: 6. The CDR3 loop is CASSPRTSDGETQYF. In nucleotides, the CDR3 is TGTGCCAGCTCACCACGAACTAGCGATGGAGAGACCCAGTACTTC.

This chain joins TRBV19 and TRBJ1-4, with no clear D. The V end lost 3 bases, the J end lost 8 bases, and 13 bases lay between the germline ends. Germline V gene lookup returns CDR1 LNHDA and CDR2 SQIVND (reference sequence). The CDR3 has 14 amino acids. CDR3 loop: CASSIAGRNEKLFF. In nucleotides, the CDR3 is TGTGCCAGTAGTATTGCAGGTCGGAACGAAAAACTGTTTTTT.

The J gene is TRBJ2-7, the V gene TRBV6-2 or TRBV6-3; tentatively, D is TRBD1 (5 bases). CDR1 MNHEY and CDR2 SVGEGT come from the germline V gene. This CDR3 comprises 15 residues. Between the trimmed V and J ends, which lost 1 base and 1 base, there was a span of 11 bases. CDR3 sequence (DNA): TGTGCCAGCAGTTACTTGGGGCTTCAGTCCTACGAGCAGTACTTC. It specifies CASSYLGLQSYEQYF.